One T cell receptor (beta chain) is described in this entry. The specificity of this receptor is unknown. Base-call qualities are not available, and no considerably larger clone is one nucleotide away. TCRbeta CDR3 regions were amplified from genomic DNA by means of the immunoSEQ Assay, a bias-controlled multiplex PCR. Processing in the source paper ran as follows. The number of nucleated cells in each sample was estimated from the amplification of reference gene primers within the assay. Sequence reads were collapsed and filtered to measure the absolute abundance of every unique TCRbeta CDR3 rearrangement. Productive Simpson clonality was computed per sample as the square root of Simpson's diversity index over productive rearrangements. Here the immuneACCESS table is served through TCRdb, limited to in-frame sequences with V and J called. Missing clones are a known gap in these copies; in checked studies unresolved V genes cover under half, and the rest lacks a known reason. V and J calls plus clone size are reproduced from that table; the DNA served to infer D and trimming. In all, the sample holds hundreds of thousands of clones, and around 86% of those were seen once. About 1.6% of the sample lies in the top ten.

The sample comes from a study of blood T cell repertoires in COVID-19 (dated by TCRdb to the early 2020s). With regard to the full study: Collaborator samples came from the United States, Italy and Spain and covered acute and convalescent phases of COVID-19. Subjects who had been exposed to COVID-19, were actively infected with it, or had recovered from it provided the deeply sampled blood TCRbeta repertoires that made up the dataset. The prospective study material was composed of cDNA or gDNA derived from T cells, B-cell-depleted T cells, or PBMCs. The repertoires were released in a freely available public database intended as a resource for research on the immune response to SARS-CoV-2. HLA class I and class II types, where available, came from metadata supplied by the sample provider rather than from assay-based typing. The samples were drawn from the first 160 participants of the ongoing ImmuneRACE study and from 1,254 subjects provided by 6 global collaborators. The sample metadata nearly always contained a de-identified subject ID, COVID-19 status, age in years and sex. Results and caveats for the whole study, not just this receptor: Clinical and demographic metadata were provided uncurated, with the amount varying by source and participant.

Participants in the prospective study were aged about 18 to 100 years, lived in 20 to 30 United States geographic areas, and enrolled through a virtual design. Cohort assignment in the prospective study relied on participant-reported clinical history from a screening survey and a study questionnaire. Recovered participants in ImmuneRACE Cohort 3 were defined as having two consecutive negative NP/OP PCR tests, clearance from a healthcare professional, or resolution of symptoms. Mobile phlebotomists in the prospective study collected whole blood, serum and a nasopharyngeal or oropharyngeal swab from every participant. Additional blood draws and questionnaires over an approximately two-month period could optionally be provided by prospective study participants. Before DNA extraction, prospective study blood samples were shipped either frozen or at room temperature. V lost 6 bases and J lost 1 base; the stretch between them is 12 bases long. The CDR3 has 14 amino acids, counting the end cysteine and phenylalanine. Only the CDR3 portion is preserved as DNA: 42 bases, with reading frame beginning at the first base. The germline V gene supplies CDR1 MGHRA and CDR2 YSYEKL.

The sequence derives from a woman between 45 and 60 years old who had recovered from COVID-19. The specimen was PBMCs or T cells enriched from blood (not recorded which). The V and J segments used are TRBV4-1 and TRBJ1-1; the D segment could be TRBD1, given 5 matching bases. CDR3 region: CASRPGLQNTEAFF. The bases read TGCGCCAGCAGGCCGGGACTGCAGAACACTGAAGCTTTCTTT.